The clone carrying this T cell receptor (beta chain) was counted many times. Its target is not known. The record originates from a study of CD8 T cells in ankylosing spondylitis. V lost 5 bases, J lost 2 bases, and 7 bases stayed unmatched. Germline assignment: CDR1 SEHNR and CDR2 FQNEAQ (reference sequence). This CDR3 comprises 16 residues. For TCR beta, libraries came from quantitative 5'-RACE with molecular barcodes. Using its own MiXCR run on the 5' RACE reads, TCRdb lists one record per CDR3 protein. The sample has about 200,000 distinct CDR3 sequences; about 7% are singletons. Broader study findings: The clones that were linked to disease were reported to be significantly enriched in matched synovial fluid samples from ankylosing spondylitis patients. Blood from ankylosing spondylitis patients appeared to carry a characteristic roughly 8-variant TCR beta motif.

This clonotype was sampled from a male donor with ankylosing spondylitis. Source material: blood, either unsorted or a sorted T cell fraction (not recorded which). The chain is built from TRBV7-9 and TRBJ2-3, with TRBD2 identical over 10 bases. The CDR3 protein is CASSTNSGRITDTQYF. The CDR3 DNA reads TGTGCCAGCAGCACAAATAGCGGGAGGATCACAGATACGCAGTATTTT.